This TCR beta chain was sequenced in a study of cytomegalovirus exposure and HLA in healthy donors (dated by TCRdb to about 2017). As for the study more broadly: According to an earlier analysis of around 600 of the donors, roughly 180 million T cells yielded approximately 120 million unique TCR beta sequences and approximately 280 Gb of sequence data. Roughly 300 gigabases of sequencing data and roughly 81 million unique TCR sequences made up an early release that covered around 640 HLA-typed donors. Of the roughly 390 genotyped donors, about 80% fell in the genetic ancestry cluster associated with self-reported Caucasian donors. The aim of the study was to test whether cataloging public T cell receptors could identify signatures of past pathogen exposure. The T cell repertoires of under 750 subjects were profiled by immunosequencing and related to cytomegalovirus serostatus. In addition to the first cohort of around 670 subjects, a separate validation cohort of some 120 different subjects was used. High-throughput TCR immunosequencing, statistical association of individual TCRs with disease status, and machine learning were combined to predict cytomegalovirus infection status. A later analysis re-examined previously published TCR beta repertoires from just over 650 donors and added high-resolution HLA genotyping to investigate patterns of TCR occurrence. The later analysis used no new phenotypic data to find candidate immune exposures, relying instead on TCR beta sequences and their occurrence across donors. An earlier analysis of around 580 of the donors used high-throughput TCR beta sequencing to judge whether each TCR beta V gene segment behaved as functional or pseudogenic. Donor age, sex, ethnicity and CMV serostatus were compiled alongside the repertoire data. In a later genetic analysis, genome-wide SNP genotypes for about 55% of the roughly 700 donors were used, and that subset was treated as a discovery cohort. All discovery cohort repertoires had been generated using a single sequencing platform. Both class I and class II loci were covered by HLA typing, at four-digit resolution. The number of typed donors differed by locus: 629-630 for A, B, C, DRB1 and DQB1; approximately 530 for DQA1; some 610 for DPA1; and about 450 for DPB1. Because of strong linkage in the cohort, roughly 5 DR-DQ haplotypes were treated as single units for association and clustering. Among 300 to 500 genotyped donors of the cohort, an average of approximately 200,000 unique TCR beta nucleotide sequences was sequenced per donor, of which about 19% were non-productive. Findings and caveats that apply to the study as a whole: V-gene and J-gene trimming of TCR beta chains was associated with a missense DCLRE1C variant in a later genetic analysis, and the association was replicated in an independent cohort. The authors suggested that the approach could potentially be generalized to other disease states and immunological phenotypes. Correlated functional status among segregating V segments might reflect linkage disequilibrium, but an unknown experimental factor could not be ruled out. A later analysis found that TCR association rates varied across HLA loci, with DRB1 alleles showing the most associated TCRs and HLA-C alleles the fewest. A total of around 150 TCR beta chains were listed by the study as associated with cytomegalovirus. According to a later genetic analysis, donors in an Asian-associated ancestry cluster had fewer N-insertions in productive TCRs than the roughly 700-donor mean. The earlier analysis of almost 600 of the donors excluded about 16 rarely observed V segments, including chromosome 9 orphons, because counts were too low. This cohort had only TCR beta chains sequenced, and the lack of alpha or paired-chain data limited which features could be detected. CMV serostatus was the only immune exposure information available for the cohort. Assigning TCR associations to individual alleles was difficult when HLA alleles, especially DR and DQ, strongly co-occurred. Presence/absence analyses assumed roughly uniform sequencing depth across donors, an assumption that may not hold. Across donors, most TCR sequences were observed very rarely, whereas some public TCRs were present in many individuals. In a later analysis, HLA-associated TCR beta chains were found to be more clonally expanded and to have lower generation probabilities than equally common non-associated chains. Some IMGT-functional V segments, including TRBV6-2 and TRBV6-3, could not be distinguished by the 87-base-pair reads and were therefore excluded. The sequencing pipeline was judged likely to have produced a cluster of highly shared sequence variants as a technical artifact. According to a later analysis, most CMV-associated TCR beta chains appeared to be HLA-restricted, and the HLA associations seemed to be driven largely by CMV exposure. Broadly in line with IMGT annotations, most TCR beta V segments showed up in productive rearrangements about 87% or about 30% of the time in an earlier analysis of 450 to 750 of the donors. The classifier was reported to diagnose cytomegalovirus status with high specificity and sensitivity in both the original cohort and the validation cohort. In vitro tests confirmed that a few of the cytomegalovirus-associated TCR beta chains recognize cytomegalovirus antigens. Because HLA typing was missing for some donors at each locus, association tests included only the typed subset. A later analysis reported that several top co-occurrence clusters appeared linked to parvovirus B19, influenza, CMV and Epstein-Barr virus. Specific HLA alleles were associated with around 18,000 TCR beta sequences at a false discovery rate of 0.05 in a later analysis. A further reported finding was that TCR beta sequences accurately predicted the HLA-A and HLA-B alleles for most subjects in the first cohort.

Concerning this clone: Its antigen remains unidentified.

The cohort was made up of roughly 670 healthy bone marrow donors. At the time of sampling, every cohort member was nominally healthy, though immune exposures that went unrecorded were likely present. The donor was CMV seropositive and belonged to the group of 250 to 300 seropositive cohort members. A peripheral blood sample was provided by each donor, and peripheral blood mononuclear cells were used for TCR beta sequencing. The Qiagen DNeasy Blood Extraction Kit was used to extract genomic DNA from the blood cell samples. Library creation used the immunoSEQ multiplex PCR assay. For the multiplex PCR, a mixture combining 60 forward primers for TCR Vbeta segments and 13 reverse primers for TCR Jbeta segments was used. The CDR3 region of rearranged TCR beta genes was amplified from genomic DNA with a multiplex PCR assay. Amplified TCR beta libraries were sequenced as 87-base-pair reads on the Illumina HiSeq System. From the authors' description of their analysis: A later analysis tallied around 87 million unique TCR beta chains across the 610 or so repertoires, and about 10 million of those chains were shared by two or more donors. To remove PCR and sequencing errors, raw reads were error-corrected and collapsed into unique sequences using a nearest-neighbor algorithm that merged closely related sequences. CDR3 sequences were aligned to IMGT reference sequences to assign V, D and J gene segments. Each retained sequence needed at least a six-nucleotide match to both a V gene segment and a J gene segment. Rearrangements were called productive when the CDR3 lacked stop codons and stayed in frame with V and J; all others were non-productive. Following IMGT convention, CDR3 was defined as the stretch from the second conserved V-encoded cysteine to the conserved J-encoded phenylalanine. The earlier analysis of 587 of the donors excluded any sequence lacking an unambiguous match to a single V gene segment. In an earlier analysis of 587 of the donors, a V segment was called functional when productive rearrangements were above 56.7%, and segregating when the standard deviation between donors exceeded 5%. A statistical classification framework was developed to diagnose cytomegalovirus status using the catalog of TCR beta chain sequences. In a later analysis, TCR nucleotide sequences were compared against IMGT/GENE-DB human TR gene sequences so that V and J genes could be assigned. The TCRdist pipeline was used in a later analysis to assign CDR3 sequences and most-parsimonious VDJ recombination scenarios. A later analysis defined each TCR beta chain by its CDR3 amino acid sequence plus V-gene family, and excluded reads lacking a unique V-gene family. As a way to deal with suspected cross-contamination and a sequencing artifact, a later analysis dropped over 550 nucleotide sequences that were highly shared and had low generation probability. In a later analysis, a clonal expansion index was calculated for each public chain from normalized within-repertoire ranks of inferred template counts. In a later analysis, generation probabilities were computed using a VDJ recombination model fitted to out-of-frame rearrangements, and the results were checked against IGoR. In a later analysis, hypergeometric tests were used to score TCR-TCR, TCR-HLA and TCR-CMV co-occurrence, with a repertoire-size bias correction applied to TCR pairs. A later analysis estimated false discovery rates by permuting HLA or CMV assignments 20 times. In a later analysis, co-occurring TCRs were grouped with DBSCAN, and TCRdist sequence similarity was added when clustering was performed within HLA-allele-positive subsets. For co-occurrence clustering, repertoires with fewer than 30,000 or more than 120,000 public chains were excluded, along with 4 to 6 repertoires with anomalous nucleotide sharing. This immuneACCESS table, as held by TCRdb, lists in-frame sequences with V and J called but not all clones. Of the missing ones, under half trace to an unresolved V gene in checked studies; the others have no known cause. That table supplies the V and J calls and clone size; D and trimming were determined from the DNA. This sample's listing comprises about 200,000 clones. The ten largest clones capture less than 1% of the sample.

The germline V gene (reference sequence) specifies MNHEY as CDR1 and SMNVEV as CDR2. Deletion took 7 bases off V and 7 bases off J, with a span of 19 bases between the germline ends. Including the terminal cysteine and phenylalanine, the CDR3 comprises 14 residues. Just CDR3 DNA is preserved here, 42 bases in frame from base 1. The TCR sequence derives from a woman aged 25 to 45 in good health and CMV-seropositive. The sequenced material came from PBMCs. The rearrangement combines TRBV27 with TRBJ1-2, and TRBD1 may be the D gene, going by 5 matching bases. The CDR3: CASTSTATGGGYTF. The sequenced DNA is TGTGCCAGCACCTCGACAGCTACCGGCGGTGGCTACACCTTC.